This entry lists 18 T cell receptor beta chains sequenced from one sample in a study of blood T cell repertoires in COVID-19. TCRdb keeps only in-frame clones here, not all; method: immunoSEQ multiplex PCR. Among around 380,000 clones listed, more than 65% were seen once. Sequencing was carried out using peripheral blood. These receptors originate from a human donor with acute or convalescent COVID-19. The donor label of this sample is uncertain.

The chain links TRBV5-4 to TRBJ1-3, with 7 bases that match TRBD1. The CDR3 sequence is 14 residues long. Germline values: CDR1 SGHNT, CDR2 YYREEE (reference sequence). Trimming took 4 bases from V and 2 from J; bases not matched to a gene: 3. The CDR3 region has the DNA TGTGCCAGCAGCCGACAGGGCCCTGGAAACACCATATATTTT. It is translated as CASSRQGPGNTIYF.

V and J are TRBV7-2 and TRBJ1-1; TRBD1 aligns across 9 bases. This CDR3 region has 15 residues. CDR1 SGHTA and CDR2 FQGNSA come from the germline V gene. The V and J ends lost 4 bases and 1 base, in that order; junction bases with no gene match: 4. CDR3 bases: TGTGCCAGCAGCTCGCTGGACAGGGGGAACACTGAAGCTTTCTTT. This sequence encodes CASSSLDRGNTEAFF. Drawing the rest from reference TRBV7-2 and TRBJ1-1, the complete variable domain is GAGVSQSPSNKVTEKGKDVELRCDPISGHTALYWYRQSLGQGLEFLIYFQGNSAPDKSGLPSDRFSAERTGGSVSTLTIQRTQQEDSAVYLCASSSLDRGNTEAFFGQGTRLTVV.

This clone came up many times. V usage is TRBV5-4 and J usage is TRBJ2-1; 11 positions match TRBD2. The CDR3 runs 17 residues. Per germline, CDR1 SGHNT and CDR2 YYREEE (reference sequence). The trim removed 4 bases at V and 9 bases at J, leaving 15 bases unmatched. CDR3 DNA sequence: TGTGCCAGCAGCGCTTATAAAACTAGCGGGAGTACGGGTGAGCAGTTCTTC. Amino acid sequence: CASSAYKTSGSTGEQFF. Combining the CDR3 with reference TRBV5-4 and TRBJ2-1 gives the whole variable domain ETGVTQSPTHLIKTRGQQVTLRCSSQSGHNTVSWYQQALGQGPQFIFQYYREEENGRGNFPPRFSGLQFPNYSSELNVNALELDDSALYLCASSAYKTSGSTGEQFFGPGTRLTVL.

This clone was picked up one time. The rearrangement links TRBV11-2 to TRBJ2-4, with a weak D call TRBD1 (6 bases). The CDR3 is 15 residues long. The germline V gene encodes CDR1 SGHAT and CDR2 FQNNGV. V lost 1 base to trimming and J lost 2 bases, with 9 bases between them. Written as DNA, the CDR3 is TGTGCCAGCAGCTTAGGTGGGGGCCCCAAAAACATTCAGTACTTC. Translating it yields CASSLGGGPKNIQYF.

CDR3: CASGSDSSLTVETQYF. DNA of the CDR3: TGTGCTAGTGGATCCGACAGTTCCCTGACTGTAGAGACCCAGTACTTC. The V gene is TRBV12-5, the J gene TRBJ2-5; D might be TRBD1 (5 bases). V gave up 6 bases and J gave up 4 bases, with 21 bases separating them. Germline-derived CDR1 and CDR2 are LGHNT and FRNRAP. This CDR3 has 16 residues. Filled out from reference TRBV12-5 and TRBJ2-5, the complete variable domain reads DARVTQTPRHKVTEMGQEVTMRCQPILGHNTVFWYRQTMMQGLELLAYFRNRAPLDDSGMPKDRFSAEMPDATLATLKIQPSEPRDSAVYFCASGSDSSLTVETQYFGPGTRLLVL.

The J gene is TRBJ2-1, the V gene TRBV5-6, with 10 bases lining up with TRBD2. Germline CDR1 and CDR2: SGHDT and YYEEEE. J gave up 4 bases and V 1 base, and 5 bases lay outside the gene matches. The CDR3 spans 16 residues. The CDR3 loop reads CASSLSASGGYNEQFF. As DNA, the CDR3 is TGTGCCAGCAGCTTGTCGGCTAGCGGGGGTTACAATGAGCAGTTCTTC. Full variable domain (missing parts from reference TRBV5-6 and TRBJ2-1): DAGVTQSPTHLIKTRGQQVTLRCSPKSGHDTVSWYQQALGQGPQFIFQYYEEEERQRGNFPDRFSGHQFPNYSSELNVNALLLGDSALYLCASSLSASGGYNEQFFGPGTRLTVL.

The J gene is TRBJ2-7, the V gene TRBV6-1, with TRBD2 matching 8 bases. The germline V gene has CDR1 MNHNS and CDR2 SASEGT. With V trimmed by 6 bases and J by 6 bases, 4 bases remained unmatched. The CDR3 is made up of 12 amino acids. The CDR3 region is CASSLGGGEQYF. The CDR3 nucleotides read TGTGCCAGCAGCCTCGGGGGGGGCGAGCAGTACTTC.

The V and J genes are TRBV19 and TRBJ2-1, with 7 bases lining up with TRBD1. V gave up 3 bases and J gave up 9 bases; unmatched junction bases: 8. The CDR3 is made up of 14 amino acids. Germline CDR1 and CDR2: LNHDA and SQIVND (reference sequence). CDR3: CASSIQGVGTEQFF. The CDR3 region has the DNA TGTGCCAGTAGTATTCAGGGGGTGGGCACTGAGCAGTTCTTC. Supplemented by reference TRBV19 and TRBJ2-1, the full variable domain reads DGGITQSPKYLFRKEGQNVTLSCEQNLNHDAMYWYRQDPGQGLRLIYYSQIVNDFQKGDIAEGYSVSREKKESFPLTVTSAQKNPTAFYLCASSIQGVGTEQFFGPGTRLTVL.

The rearrangement links TRBV6-6 to TRBJ1-2; weak D call: TRBD1 (6 bases). CDR1 and CDR2 (germline): MNHNY, SVGAGI (reference sequence). This CDR3 is built from 15 residues. Trimming stripped 2 bases from V and 5 bases from J, with 15 bases between. CDR3 residues: CASSYRARGNYGYTF. CDR3 sequence (DNA): TGTGCCAGCAGTTACAGGGCCAGGGGCAATTATGGCTACACCTTC.

This chain links TRBV4-2 with TRBJ2-3, with D possibly matching TRBD2 (7 bases). Trimming shortened V by 5 bases and J by 1 base, and 22 bases separated the two germline ends. CDR3 length: 18 residues. Germline lookup yields CDR1 LGHNA and CDR2 YNFKEQ. This CDR3 reads CASSSLQGGGLRTDTQYF. The CDR3, as DNA: TGTGCCAGCAGCTCCTTACAGGGCGGGGGCCTCCGCACAGATACGCAGTATTTT.

The chain recombines TRBV11-2 with TRBJ2-7; 7 bases fit TRBD1. The ends lost 2 bases at V and 5 bases at J; junction bases unmatched: 18. Germline CDR1 SGHAT, CDR2 FQNNGV. There are 18 residues in the CDR3. In nucleotides, the CDR3 is TGTGCCAGCAGCTTATTTTTCTGGAGAACAGGGGTACGCGACGAGCAGTACTTC. This codes for CASSLFFWRTGVRDEQYF.

The rearrangement uses TRBV3-1 (or the pseudogene TRBV3-2) and TRBJ1-2; 9 bases are a match to TRBD1. Losses at the gene ends were 2 bases for V and 7 bases for J; bases not matched to a gene: 5. This CDR3 contains 14 residues. CDR1 is LGHDT and CDR2 is YNNKEL in the germline V gene (reference sequence). As DNA, the CDR3 is TGTGCCAGCAGCCAATTGAGGGACAGGGCTGGCTACACCTTC. As protein: CASSQLRDRAGYTF.

This chain uses TRBV10-3 with TRBJ2-7; 15 bases are shared with TRBD2. The CDR3 has 17 amino acids. From germline, CDR1 is ENHRY and CDR2 SYGVKD. The J segment lost 7 bases and the V segment lost 6 bases, leaving 13 bases of the junction unmatched. This chain's CDR3 is CAIRAGLAGGLGYEQYF. The CDR3 region has the DNA TGTGCCATCAGAGCCGGACTAGCGGGGGGGCTAGGTTATGAGCAGTACTTC.

The gene calls are TRBV7-9 and TRBJ1-2; no firm D call. The CDR3 has 15 amino acids. Germline V gene lookup returns CDR1 SEHNR and CDR2 FQNEAQ (reference sequence). Deletions cut 3 bases from V and 0 bases from J, with 11 bases between. The CDR3 DNA reads TGTGCCAGCAGCTTGGCACACCTGTCTAACTATGGCTACACCTTC. This codes for CASSLAHLSNYGYTF.

This clone occurred once. CDR3 region: CASSLELAGGNEQFF. CDR3 nucleotides: TGTGCCAGCAGCTTAGAACTAGCGGGGGGCAATGAGCAGTTCTTC. The chain employs TRBV7-8 and TRBJ2-1, with 12 bases lining up with TRBD2. CDR1 is SGHVS, CDR2 FQNEAQ, per germline. With V trimmed by 1 base and J by 6 bases, 1 base remained unmatched. This CDR3 region has 15 residues.

Only one count was recorded for this clone. This rearrangement joins TRBV5-1 to TRBJ2-7; the D gene is possibly TRBD1 (6 bases). CDR1 and CDR2 from the germline V gene are SGHRS and YFSETQ. The V gene lost 2 bases and the J gene lost 1 base, with 13 bases spanning the gap. The CDR3 is made up of 15 amino acids. DNA for the CDR3: TGCGCCAGCAGCTTTCGGGACACCACTTCCTACGAGCAGTACTTC. Its protein is CASSFRDTTSYEQYF.

J is TRBJ1-1 and V is TRBV5-5, with TRBD1 matching over 8 bases. The CDR3 runs 19 residues. The V and J ends lost 0 bases and 0 bases, in that order; junction bases with no gene match: 13. Germline CDR1 is SGHKS and CDR2 is YYEKEE (reference sequence). The CDR3 protein is CASSLARGQGAYMNTEAFF. In DNA form, the CDR3 reads TGTGCCAGCAGCTTGGCCAGAGGGCAGGGGGCTTATATGAACACTGAAGCTTTCTTT. The full variable domain, with the rest looked up from reference TRBV5-5 and TRBJ1-1, is DAGVTQSPTHLIKTRGQQVTLRCSPISGHKSVSWYQQVLGQGPQFIFQYYEKEERGRGNFPDRFSARQFPNYSSELNVNALLLGDSALYLCASSLARGQGAYMNTEAFFGQGTRLTVV.

The CDR3 DNA is TGCAGTGCTAGTCGTCATCGTACGACAGGGTCCGATCAGCCCCAGCATTTT. Encoded protein: CSASRHRTTGSDQPQHF. The V and J genes are TRBV20-1 and TRBJ1-5; TRBD1 aligns across 7 bases. Germline assignment: CDR1 DFQATT and CDR2 SNEGSKA (reference sequence). There are 17 residues in the CDR3. With 3 bases clipped from V and 5 bases from J, the junction kept 16 bases outside the gene matches.